This TCR beta chain was sequenced during a study of blood T cell repertoires in COVID-19. Turning to the study itself: Whether acute or convalescent, the COVID-19 samples came from the United States, Italy and Spain. The analysed material was cDNA or gDNA that came from T cells, B-cell-depleted T cells, or PBMCs.

In the study's own analysis: Reference gene primer amplification gave nucleated cell count estimates. Repertoires were generated with immunoSEQ multiplex PCR, while TCRdb's copy carries only in-frame clones and drops some. That table furnishes V, J and clone size, whereas the DNA furnished D and trimming. The table includes 110,000 to 150,000 clones, around 85% detected once. With 5 bases removed from V and 7 bases from J, the gap between germline ends came to 11 bases. The CDR3 contains 13 residues. Germline-derived CDR1 and CDR2 are KGHDR and SFDVKD. This clone came up once. This study enrolled people aged 18 to 89 from approximately 24 US geographic areas.

Material: PBMCs or T cells enriched from blood (not recorded which). The clonotype originates from a woman between 40 and 55 years old who had recovered from COVID-19. The chain carries TRBV24-1 and TRBJ2-1; the D gene is possibly TRBD2 (7 bases). The CDR3 protein is CATSVGGGNEQFF. The CDR3 DNA reads as TGTGCCACCAGTGTGGGAGGGGGGAATGAGCAGTTCTTC.